The rows below give T cell receptor beta chains drawn from one sample of a study of response to subunit inactivated influenza vaccine. MiXCR, run by TCRdb on the RT-PCR reads, gives a single entry per CDR3 protein. This sample has more than 400,000 distinct CDR3 sequences, with roughly 9.8% found just once. Sequenced here: PBMCs from blood, sampled more than 35 days after vaccination. The receptors originated from a man between 45 and 60 years old who received an inactivated influenza vaccine. Each CDR3 is given with its conserved first and last residue. A D gene is named only where the DNA matches it firmly. Size values are once, few and many counts, or a class for expanded clones, and some rows have none.

.,many,TRBV9,TRBJ2-1,CASSAAFWEGEVNEQFF,TGTGCCAGCAGCGCCGCCTTCTGGGAGGGGGAGGTTAATGAGCAGTTCTTC
TRBD2,few,TRBV24-1,TRBJ2-2,CATSDPIPTSGNTGELFF,TGTGCCACCAGTGACCCCATCCCCACTAGCGGGAACACCGGGGAGCTGTTTTTT
TRBD2,few,TRBV20-1,TRBJ2-5,CSAALAGGQETQYF,TGCAGTGCTGCACTAGCGGGGGGCCAAGAGACCCAGTACTTC
.,few,TRBV10-3,TRBJ2-7,CAISEAYEQYF,TGTGCCATCAGTGAGGCCTACGAGCAGTACTTC
TRBD1,.,TRBV6-1,TRBJ2-1,CASSLTETGVYNEQFF,TGTGCCAGCAGTCTCACAGAGACAGGGGTCTACAATGAGCAGTTCTTC
.,few,TRBV3-1,TRBJ1-6,CASSPTVNSPLHF,TGTGCCAGCAGCCCAACAGTGAATTCACCCCTCCACTTT
TRBD1,.,TRBV7-9,TRBJ1-4,CASSPGQTNEKLFF,TGTGCCAGCAGCCCGGGACAGACTAATGAAAAACTGTTTTTT
.,many,TRBV12-3/TRBV12-4,TRBJ2-1,CASSLSGPLYNEQFF,TGTGCCAGCAGTTTGAGTGGGCCCCTCTACAATGAGCAGTTCTTC
TRBD2,.,TRBV6-5,TRBJ2-3,CASSYVQRGEETQYF,TGTGCCAGCAGTTACGTGCAGCGGGGGGAAGAGACGCAGTATTTT
.,many,TRBV20-1,TRBJ1-4,CSASSREKLFF,TGCAGTGCTAGTAGCAGGGAAAAACTGTTTTTT
.,few,TRBV7-2,TRBJ1-3,CASSLVPPDSAGNTIYF,TGTGCCAGCAGCTTAGTACCTCCCGATTCGGCTGGAAACACCATATATTTT
.,few,TRBV11-1,TRBJ2-2,CASSFAFNGLVNTGELFF,TGTGCCAGCAGCTTTGCGTTTAATGGGTTGGTGAACACCGGGGAGCTGTTTTTT
TRBD2,few,TRBV7-8,TRBJ2-7,CASSLAAGRGGTYEQYF,TGTGCCAGCAGCTTAGCAGCGGGAAGGGGTGGGACCTACGAGCAGTACTTC
.,.,TRBV12-3/TRBV12-4,TRBJ2-7,CASSFSAEGYEQYF,TGTGCCAGCAGTTTTAGCGCGGAAGGATACGAGCAGTACTTC
TRBD2,few,TRBV5-1,TRBJ2-5,CASSSGGPRETQYF,TGCGCCAGCAGCTCGGGAGGGCCACGGGAGACCCAGTACTTC
.,.,TRBV4-1,TRBJ2-3,CASSIRGLDTQYF,TGCGCCAGCAGCATCCGGGGTTTAGATACGCAGTATTTT